A selection of T cell receptor beta chains follows, all from one sample in a study of blood T cell repertoires in COVID-19. Measured with immunoSEQ multiplex PCR; TCRdb has only the in-frame clones, and not every one. The sample has approximately 200,000 clones, 85% to 90% seen once. Sequencing was carried out using peripheral blood. These receptors came from a man aged 45 to 65 with acute or convalescent COVID-19. The CDR3 runs from the conserved cysteine through the conserved F or W. Each record gives: V gene, J gene, clone size, CDR3 protein. Some rows have no size entry. The others give once, few or many, or a class for an expanded clone.

TRBV27	TRBJ1-5	.	CASSAGGQPQHF
TRBV11-2	TRBJ1-5	once	CASSLGTTGLNQPQHF
TRBV19	TRBJ2-1	.	CASSIDRAGSYNEQFF
TRBV5-6	TRBJ1-2	.	CASSLKGVAHGYTF
TRBV30	TRBJ1-5	.	CAWSVGLSNQPQHF
TRBV19	TRBJ1-1	.	CASSMATEAFF
TRBV7-9	TRBJ1-2	.	CASSYQGRARGYTF
TRBV5-1	TRBJ2-2	once	CASTTSTGGAFGSELFF
TRBV5-1	TRBJ2-3	.	CASSLVQGSDTQYF
TRBV10-2	TRBJ1-2	once	CASGDRATFNYGYTF
TRBV6-6	TRBJ1-1	.	CASSRPGENTEAFF
TRBV4-1	TRBJ1-2	.	CASSPPGQVLHYGYTF
TRBV28	TRBJ2-7	.	CASKKRGSPGEQYF
TRBV4-1	TRBJ1-1	once	CASSLQVMNTEAFF
TRBV19	TRBJ2-2	.	CASSIGQGANTGELFF
TRBV10-2	TRBJ1-4	once	CASSQDSREKLFF
TRBV5-1	TRBJ1-6	once	CASSFTGNPDSPLHF
TRBV29-1	TRBJ1-1	.	CSVESRGAEAFF
TRBV9	TRBJ2-1	.	CASSPRLEGWSNEQFF
TRBV9	TRBJ1-6	.	CASSPQDIDNSPLHF
TRBV6-6	TRBJ1-5	.	CASSYSRGNQPQHF
TRBV27	TRBJ2-5	few	CASSSINKGAQRQETQYF
TRBV10-3	TRBJ2-3	.	CAISVDGRADTQYF
TRBV3-1/TRBV3-2	TRBJ1-1	.	CASSPGAEAFF
TRBV28	TRBJ2-3	.	CASSSSGGADGSDTQYF
TRBV28	TRBJ1-5	few	CASSLREPQHF
TRBV5-1	TRBJ1-6	.	CASSLREQGVSPLHF
TRBV12-3/TRBV12-4	TRBJ1-1	.	CASSLNTHSEAFF
TRBV5-1	TRBJ1-1	once	CASNRDSGGNTEAFF
TRBV6-2/TRBV6-3	TRBJ1-2	.	CASSPRGSGTGGGGYTF
TRBV19	TRBJ1-6	once	CASTLGQSNSPLHF
TRBV9	TRBJ1-1	.	CASSRGVTEAFF
TRBV21-1	TRBJ2-6	.	CASSKGAPRQLCSGANVLTF
TRBV7-3	TRBJ1-1	.	CASRPDGGRTEAFF
TRBV7-9	TRBJ2-7	.	CASSFPPGQGNEQYF
TRBV6-5	TRBJ2-2	.	CASKRNPNTGELFF
TRBV19	TRBJ2-7	.	CATKDSSYEQYF
TRBV5-8	TRBJ2-3	.	CASSRGQGGSTDTQYF
TRBV2	TRBJ2-2	.	CASSGMTSTGELFF
TRBV6-5	TRBJ1-5	.	CASSPGEGAWQPQHF
TRBV2	TRBJ2-7	many	CASTVADSYEQYF
TRBV5-6	TRBJ1-6	.	CASSPGTGVRSPLHF
TRBV21-1	TRBJ2-7	.	CASKKGVPYEQYF
TRBV19	TRBJ1-2	.	CASSIGTGDYGYTF
TRBV6-5	TRBJ1-1	.	CAARGQGPNTEAFF
TRBV6-5	TRBJ1-1	.	CASSRDRASTEAFF